Following are 10 T cell receptor beta chains from one sample sequenced in a study of T cell repertoires in cytomegalovirus infection. TCRdb reprocessed the reads with MiXCR, giving one entry per CDR3 protein. The repertoire holds about 740,000 distinct CDR3 sequences, with roughly 36% as singletons. Their target antigens are unknown. Sequenced here: cultured PBMCs, sampled from culture after CMV antigen stimulation. The source of these receptors is a human donor in good health (CMV status not recorded). Some clones in this sample may be carry-over from other donors' samples.

V usage is TRBV6-1 and J usage is TRBJ1-4; TRBD1 might be the D (5 bases). Germline CDR1 and CDR2: MNHNS and SASEGT. V was clipped by 7 bases and J by 12 bases, with 18 bases between them. This CDR3 is 13 amino acids long. This CDR3 reads CASTGTEIGQLFF. Here the CDR3 DNA reads TGTGCCAGCACCGGGACGGAGATTGGGCAACTGTTTTTT.

This clonotype was seen only a few times. DNA for the CDR3: TGTGCCAGCAGCCCCCCAGGGTGGACCTACAATGAGCAGTTCTTC. It encodes CASSPPGWTYNEQFF. The chain has TRBV7-2 and TRBJ2-1; possible D gene TRBD1, 5 bases. The CDR3 length is 15 residues. Germline values: CDR1 SGHTA, CDR2 FQGNSA. V was shortened by 5 bases and J by 2 bases, with 13 bases between the two germline ends.

The V and J genes are TRBV29-1 and TRBJ2-1; 7 positions match TRBD1. The CDR3 has 14 amino acids. Unmatched junction bases numbered 13, after V lost 6 bases and J lost 8 bases. The germline CDR1 and CDR2 sequences are SQVTM and ANQGSEA. The CDR3 sequence: CSVSLDREIDEQFF. The CDR3 nucleotides read TGCAGCGTCTCCCTCGACAGGGAGATTGATGAGCAGTTCTTC.

This clonotype was counted ten times or more. The chain links TRBV7-2 to TRBJ2-7, with D hard to call. Deletions cut 5 bases from V and 1 base from J, with 15 bases between. The CDR3 sequence is 15 residues long. CDR1 and CDR2 (germline): SGHTA, FQGNSA. CDR3 sequence reads: CASSEDRVASYEQYF. CDR3 DNA: TGTGCCAGCAGCGAGGACCGGGTAGCATCCTACGAGCAGTACTTC.

This chain uses TRBV7-2 with TRBJ2-6, with 9 bases aligning to TRBD1. This CDR3 contains 21 residues. V shed 5 bases and J 0 bases; nucleotides not matched to a gene: 17. CDR1 and CDR2 (germline): SGHTA, FQGNSA. The CDR3 spells CASSAHVLTGQGSSGANVLTF. The CDR3 coding sequence is TGTGCCAGCAGCGCGCACGTATTGACGGGACAGGGCTCCTCTGGGGCCAACGTCCTGACTTTC.

This clonotype was detected only a few times. The chain employs TRBV19 and TRBJ2-6; 10 bases map to TRBD1. After removal of 6 bases from V and 1 base from J, the junction contained 3 bases not matched to a gene. The CDR3 spans 16 residues. Germline V gene sequence: CDR1 LNHDA, CDR2 SQIVND (reference sequence). The CDR3 protein is CASRDRGRSGANVLTF. The CDR3 nucleotides read TGTGCCAGTAGGGACAGGGGGAGGTCTGGGGCCAACGTCCTGACTTTC. The full variable domain, in which reference TRBV19 and TRBJ2-6 provide the parts outside the CDR3, is DGGITQSPKYLFRKEGQNVTLSCEQNLNHDAMYWYRQDPGQGLRLIYYSQIVNDFQKGDIAEGYSVSREKKESFPLTVTSAQKNPTAFYLCASRDRGRSGANVLTFGAGSRLTVL.

The chain carries TRBV4-2 and TRBJ1-5; D gene uncertain. The germline V gene encodes CDR1 LGHNA and CDR2 YNFKEQ. CDR3 size: 18 residues. V lost 0 bases, J lost 0 bases, and 15 bases lay in between. CDR3 sequence reads: CASSQDRYKSDSNQPQHF. The CDR3 bases are TGTGCCAGCAGCCAAGATAGGTATAAGTCAGATAGCAATCAGCCCCAGCATTTT.

The rearrangement joins TRBV2 to TRBJ1-1; the match to TRBD1 covers 7 bases. Losses at the gene ends were 6 bases for V and 12 bases for J; bases not matched to a gene: 13. Looked up from germline, CDR1 is SNHLY and CDR2 is FYNNEI. The CDR3 has 13 amino acids. The CDR3 DNA reads as TGTGCCAGCAGCCAGGAAGACAGGGCAATAACTTTCTTT. This translates into CASSQEDRAITFF.

This clonotype has just a few counts. The chain carries TRBV19 and TRBJ1-2; TRBD1 agrees at 9 bases. Looked up from germline, CDR1 is LNHDA and CDR2 is SQIVND (reference sequence). V gave up 3 bases and J gave up 2 bases; unmatched junction bases: 1. CDR3 length: 14 residues. CDR3 coding DNA: TGTGCCAGTAGTATCGGACAGGGGAACTATGGCTACACCTTC. It specifies CASSIGQGNYGYTF.

This clonotype was recorded once. J is TRBJ2-6 and V is TRBV12-3 or TRBV12-4; 8 bases are shared with TRBD1. The CDR3 is 18 amino acids. V lost 5 bases, J lost 0 bases, and 9 bases stayed unmatched. In DNA, the CDR3 is TGTGCCAGCAGTCGGATGGACAGGGTCGCCTCTGGGGCCAACGTCCTGACTTTC. Amino acid sequence: CASSRMDRVASGANVLTF.